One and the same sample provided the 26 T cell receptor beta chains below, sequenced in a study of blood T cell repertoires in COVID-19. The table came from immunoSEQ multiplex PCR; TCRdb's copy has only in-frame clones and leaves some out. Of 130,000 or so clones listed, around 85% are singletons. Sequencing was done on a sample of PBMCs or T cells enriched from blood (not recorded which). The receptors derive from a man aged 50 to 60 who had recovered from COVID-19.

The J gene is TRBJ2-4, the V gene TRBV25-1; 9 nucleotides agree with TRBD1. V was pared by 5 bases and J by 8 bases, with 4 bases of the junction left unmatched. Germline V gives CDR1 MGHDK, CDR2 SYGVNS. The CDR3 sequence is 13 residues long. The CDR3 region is CASSRQGEDIQYF. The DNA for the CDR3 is TGTGCCAGCAGTAGACAGGGGGAGGACATTCAGTACTTC.

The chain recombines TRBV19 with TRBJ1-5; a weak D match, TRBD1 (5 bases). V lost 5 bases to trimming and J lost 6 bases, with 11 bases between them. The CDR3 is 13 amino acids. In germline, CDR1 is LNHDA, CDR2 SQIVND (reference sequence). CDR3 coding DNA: TGTGCCAGTAGTTTCAGGGCGGTTCAGCCCCAGCATTTT. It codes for CASSFRAVQPQHF.

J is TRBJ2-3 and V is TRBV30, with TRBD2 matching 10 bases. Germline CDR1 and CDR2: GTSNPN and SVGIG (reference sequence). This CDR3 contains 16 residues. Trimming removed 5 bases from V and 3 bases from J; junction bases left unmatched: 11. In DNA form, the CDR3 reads TGTGCCTGGGGGAGCGGGGGGGCCAAGGTGACAGATACGCAGTATTTT. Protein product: CAWGSGGAKVTDTQYF.

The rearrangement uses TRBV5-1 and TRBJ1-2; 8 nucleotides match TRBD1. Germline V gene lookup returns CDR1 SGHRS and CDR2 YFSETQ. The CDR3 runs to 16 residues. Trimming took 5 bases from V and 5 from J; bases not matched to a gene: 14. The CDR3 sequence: CASSLGAGQAPYGYTF. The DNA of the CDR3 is TGCGCCAGCAGTCTCGGCGCGGGACAGGCCCCTTATGGCTACACCTTC.

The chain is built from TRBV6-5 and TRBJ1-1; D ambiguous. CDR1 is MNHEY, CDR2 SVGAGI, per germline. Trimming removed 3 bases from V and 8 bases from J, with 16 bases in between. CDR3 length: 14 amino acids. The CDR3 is CASSYGQVPTEAFF. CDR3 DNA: TGTGCCAGCAGTTATGGGCAGGTACCCACCGAAGCTTTCTTT.

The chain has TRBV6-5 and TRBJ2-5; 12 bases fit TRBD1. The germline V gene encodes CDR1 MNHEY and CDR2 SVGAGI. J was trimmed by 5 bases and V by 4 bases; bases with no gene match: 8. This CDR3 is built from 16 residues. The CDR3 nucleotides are TGTGCCAGCAGTTTGGCGGGACAGGGGGCGGTTGAGACCCAGTACTTC. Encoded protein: CASSLAGQGAVETQYF.

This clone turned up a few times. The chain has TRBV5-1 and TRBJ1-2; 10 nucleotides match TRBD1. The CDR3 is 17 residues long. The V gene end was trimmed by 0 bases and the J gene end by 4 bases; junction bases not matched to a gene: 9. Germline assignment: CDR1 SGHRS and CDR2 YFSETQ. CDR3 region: CASSLETGQGRLYGYTF. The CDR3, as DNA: TGCGCCAGCAGCTTGGAAACGGGACAGGGGAGGCTCTATGGCTACACCTTC.

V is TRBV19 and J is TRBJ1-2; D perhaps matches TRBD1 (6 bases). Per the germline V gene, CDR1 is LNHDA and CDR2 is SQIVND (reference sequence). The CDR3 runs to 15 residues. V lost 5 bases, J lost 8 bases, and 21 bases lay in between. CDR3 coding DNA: TGTGCCAGTAGTTTGGTGGGGCAGGGGTCCCACGGCTACACCTTC. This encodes CASSLVGQGSHGYTF.

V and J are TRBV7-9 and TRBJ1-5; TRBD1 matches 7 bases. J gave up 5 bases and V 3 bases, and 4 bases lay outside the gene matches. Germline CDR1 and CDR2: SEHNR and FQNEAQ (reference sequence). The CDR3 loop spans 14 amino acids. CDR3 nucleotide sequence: TGTGCCAGCAGCTTGGCCACAGGGGATCAGCCCCAGCATTTT. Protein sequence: CASSLATGDQPQHF.

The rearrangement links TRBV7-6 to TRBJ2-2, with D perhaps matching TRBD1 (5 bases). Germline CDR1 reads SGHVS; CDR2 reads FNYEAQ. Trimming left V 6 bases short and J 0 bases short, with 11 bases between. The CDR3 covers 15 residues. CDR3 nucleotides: TGTGCCAGCAGGGAACAGGCGGCGAACACCGGGGAGCTGTTTTTT. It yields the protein CASREQAANTGELFF.

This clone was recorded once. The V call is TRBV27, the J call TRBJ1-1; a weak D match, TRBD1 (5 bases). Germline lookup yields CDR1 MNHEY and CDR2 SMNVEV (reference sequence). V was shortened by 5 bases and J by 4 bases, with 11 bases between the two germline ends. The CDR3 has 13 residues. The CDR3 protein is CASSPREATEAFF. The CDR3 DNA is TGTGCCAGCAGTCCCAGGGAGGCCACTGAAGCTTTCTTT.

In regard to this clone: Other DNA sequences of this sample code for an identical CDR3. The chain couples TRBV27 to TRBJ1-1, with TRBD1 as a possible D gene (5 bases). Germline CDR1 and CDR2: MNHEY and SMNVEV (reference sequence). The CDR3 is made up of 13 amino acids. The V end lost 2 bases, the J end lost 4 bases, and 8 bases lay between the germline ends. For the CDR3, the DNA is TGTGCCAGCAGTTTACCCCAGGGCACTGAAGCTTTCTTT. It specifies CASSLPQGTEAFF.

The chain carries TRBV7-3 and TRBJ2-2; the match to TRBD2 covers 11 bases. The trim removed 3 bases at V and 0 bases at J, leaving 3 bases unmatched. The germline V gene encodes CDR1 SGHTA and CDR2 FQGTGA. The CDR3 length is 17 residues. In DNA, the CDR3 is TGTGCCAGCAGCTTCCTAGCGGGGGGAGCGAACACCGGGGAGCTGTTTTTT. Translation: CASSFLAGGANTGELFF.

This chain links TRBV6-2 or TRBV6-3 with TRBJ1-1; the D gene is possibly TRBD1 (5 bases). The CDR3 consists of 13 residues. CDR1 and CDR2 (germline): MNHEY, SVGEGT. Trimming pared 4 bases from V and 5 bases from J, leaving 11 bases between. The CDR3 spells CASSSSRDTEAFF. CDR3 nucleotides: TGTGCCAGCAGTTCATCCAGGGATACTGAAGCTTTCTTT.

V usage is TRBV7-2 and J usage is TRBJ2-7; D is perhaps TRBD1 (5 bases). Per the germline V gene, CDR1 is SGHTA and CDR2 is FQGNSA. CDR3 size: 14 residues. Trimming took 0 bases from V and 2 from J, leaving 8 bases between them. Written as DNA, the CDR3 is TGTGCCAGCAGCTTAGCAGGGGTTCCCTACGAGCAGTACTTC. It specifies CASSLAGVPYEQYF.

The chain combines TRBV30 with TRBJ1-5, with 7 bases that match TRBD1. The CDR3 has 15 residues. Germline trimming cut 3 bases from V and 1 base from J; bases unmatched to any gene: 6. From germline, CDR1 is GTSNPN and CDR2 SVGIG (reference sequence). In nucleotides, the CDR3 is TGTGCCTGGAGCCCAGGGGGGTGGAGCAATCAGCCCCAGCATTTT. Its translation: CAWSPGGWSNQPQHF.

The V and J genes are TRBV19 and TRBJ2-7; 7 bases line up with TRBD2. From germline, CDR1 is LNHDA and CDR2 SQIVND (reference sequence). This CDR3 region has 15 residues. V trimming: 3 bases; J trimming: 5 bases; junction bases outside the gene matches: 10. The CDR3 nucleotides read TGTGCCAGTAGTATTCAGCGGGGAATGGGCGACGAGCAGTACTTC. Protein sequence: CASSIQRGMGDEQYF.

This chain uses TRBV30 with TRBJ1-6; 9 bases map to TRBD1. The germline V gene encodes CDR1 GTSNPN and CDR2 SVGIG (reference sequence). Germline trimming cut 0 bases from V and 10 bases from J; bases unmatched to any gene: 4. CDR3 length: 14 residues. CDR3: CAWSVQGARSPLHF. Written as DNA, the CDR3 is TGTGCCTGGAGTGTACAGGGGGCTCGCTCACCCCTCCACTTT.

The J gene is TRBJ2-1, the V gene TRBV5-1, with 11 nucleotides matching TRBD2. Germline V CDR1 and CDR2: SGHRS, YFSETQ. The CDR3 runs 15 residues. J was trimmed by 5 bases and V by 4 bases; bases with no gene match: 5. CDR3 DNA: TGCGCCAGCAGCACCCGACTAGCGGGGAACAATGAGCAGTTCTTC. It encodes CASSTRLAGNNEQFF.

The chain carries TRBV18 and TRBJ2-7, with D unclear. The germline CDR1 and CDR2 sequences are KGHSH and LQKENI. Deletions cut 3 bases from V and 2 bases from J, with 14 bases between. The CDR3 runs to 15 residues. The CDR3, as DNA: TGTGCCAGCTCACCGCGCCGGTTTTCTACCTACGAGCAGTACTTC. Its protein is CASSPRRFSTYEQYF.

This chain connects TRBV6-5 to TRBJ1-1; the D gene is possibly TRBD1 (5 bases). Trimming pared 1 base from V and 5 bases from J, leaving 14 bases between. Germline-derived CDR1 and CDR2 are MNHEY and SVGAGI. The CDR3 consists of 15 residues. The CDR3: CASSYFGRARTEAFF. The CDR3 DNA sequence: TGTGCCAGCAGTTACTTCGGCAGGGCGAGGACTGAAGCTTTCTTT.

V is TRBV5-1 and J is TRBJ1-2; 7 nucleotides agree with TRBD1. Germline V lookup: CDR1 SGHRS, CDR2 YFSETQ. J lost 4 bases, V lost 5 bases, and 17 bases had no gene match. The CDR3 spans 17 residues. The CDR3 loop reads CASSPFVGTDNFYGYTF. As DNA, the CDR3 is TGCGCCAGCAGTCCCTTTGTTGGGACAGATAATTTCTATGGCTACACCTTC.

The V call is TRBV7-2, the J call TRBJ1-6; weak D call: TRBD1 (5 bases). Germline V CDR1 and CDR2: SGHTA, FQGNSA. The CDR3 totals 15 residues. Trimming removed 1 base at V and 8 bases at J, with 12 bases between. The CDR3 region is CASSLGQPGDSPLHF. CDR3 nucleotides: TGTGCCAGCAGCTTAGGACAGCCTGGGGATTCACCCCTCCACTTT. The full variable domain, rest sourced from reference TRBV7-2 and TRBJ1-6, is GAGVSQSPSNKVTEKGKDVELRCDPISGHTALYWYRQSLGQGLEFLIYFQGNSAPDKSGLPSDRFSAERTGGSVSTLTIQRTQQEDSAVYLCASSLGQPGDSPLHFGNGTRLTVT.

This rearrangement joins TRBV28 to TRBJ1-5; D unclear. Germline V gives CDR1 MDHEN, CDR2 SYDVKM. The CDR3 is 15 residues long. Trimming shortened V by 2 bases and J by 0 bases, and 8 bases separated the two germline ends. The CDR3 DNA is TGTGCCAGCAGTTTAGTGGAGCGTAGCAATCAGCCCCAGCATTTT. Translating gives CASSLVERSNQPQHF.

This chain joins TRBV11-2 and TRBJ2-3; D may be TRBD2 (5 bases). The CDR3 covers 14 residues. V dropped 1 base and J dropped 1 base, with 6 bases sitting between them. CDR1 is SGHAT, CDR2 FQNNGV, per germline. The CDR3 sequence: CASSLVGGTDTQYF. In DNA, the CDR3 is TGTGCCAGCAGCTTAGTCGGGGGCACAGATACGCAGTATTTT.

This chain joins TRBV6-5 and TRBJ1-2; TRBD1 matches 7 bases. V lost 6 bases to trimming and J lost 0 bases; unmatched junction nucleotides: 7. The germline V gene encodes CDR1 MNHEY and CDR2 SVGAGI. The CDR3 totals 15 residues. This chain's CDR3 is CASSHRGLANYGYTF. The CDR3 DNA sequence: TGTGCCAGCAGCCACAGGGGATTAGCTAACTATGGCTACACCTTC.